Sequencing of this TCR beta chain was carried out in a study of T cell responses to AZD1222 COVID-19 vaccine. This CDR3 has 15 amino acids. Germline V gene lookup returns CDR1 MNHEY and CDR2 SVGAGI. V lost 0 bases to trimming and J lost 4 bases; unmatched junction nucleotides: 5. Libraries were prepared by immunoSEQ multiplex PCR; TCRdb keeps only in-frame clonotypes and omits some of them. Of 110,000 to 150,000 clones detected, about nine tenths appear once; the ten largest clones hold approximately 4.5%. Findings of the study overall: Reportedly, nearly half of unique spike TCRs recognized epitopes outside B.1.351/B.1.1.7 mutations.

Remarks on this clone: Its antigen is unknown.

The sequenced sample was peripheral blood, obtained on day 0 of AZD1222 vaccination. V and J are TRBV6-5 and TRBJ1-2; TRBD1 matches 7 bases. The origin of this receptor is an adult in good health. The CDR3 region has the DNA TGTGCCAGCAGTTACTCACGACAGGGAGCCTATGGCTACACCTTC. Protein: CASSYSRQGAYGYTF.